This TCR beta chain was profiled in a study of identical twins. TCRdb analysed the 5' RACE reads with MiXCR anew, one entry per CDR3 protein. This sample yields some 500,000 distinct CDR3 sequences, of which over 12% are seen a single time; 0.52% belongs to the top ten. The sample holds one count of this clonotype. Its target is not known. In germline, CDR1 is SGHDT, CDR2 YYEEEE. The CDR3 sequence is 16 residues long. The germline V and J ends were trimmed by 2 bases and 0 bases, with 13 bases remaining between them. Study-wide findings and caveats: Memory repertoires showed no such pattern, whereas abundant cord blood beta clonotypes carried fewer insertions.

These records were also assigned to another study, of yellow fever vaccine responses in identical twins. That study reports: Reports say the vaccine T cell response in twins looked partly convergent and partly personalized.

The sequencing sample was made of CD4+ T cells sorted from blood. The chain links TRBV5-6 to TRBJ2-3; TRBD2 might be the D (5 bases). This TCR derives from a young woman in good health. CDR3 region: CASSFSRGPSTDTQYF. CDR3 sequence (DNA): TGTGCCAGCAGCTTCAGCCGGGGTCCTAGCACAGATACGCAGTATTTT.